The 25 T cell receptor beta chains in this list originate from one sample, sequenced in a study of beta chain features in type 1 diabetes (dated by TCRdb to between 2017 and 2018). Library preparation was by the immunoSEQ multiplex PCR assay. The High Capacity cDNA Reverse Transcription Kit was used to reverse transcribe all of the isolated RNA, meaning that expressed TCRB transcripts were what got sequenced. As stored in TCRdb, this immuneACCESS dataset retains in-frame rearrangements with V and J assigned. A fraction of the clones does not appear; measured against another copy, unresolved V genes explain less than half of the discrepancy, and the remainder lacks a known reason. This sample lists about 180,000 clones; approximately 13% were detected once. The top ten hold approximately 0.64% of the sample. Sample: central memory CD4+ T cells from blood. Receptors were obtained from a woman aged 18-35 years in good health.

The chain couples TRBV5-1 to TRBJ1-1, with TRBD1 matching over 11 bases. The ends lost 4 bases at V and 7 bases at J; junction bases unmatched: 6. The CDR3 runs to 14 residues. Germline-derived CDR1 and CDR2 are SGHRS and YFSETQ. DNA of the CDR3: TGCGCCAGCAGCCTAGGGACAGGGGGGATTGAAGCTTTCTTT. Amino acid sequence: CASSLGTGGIEAFF. The entire variable domain, with the rest obtained from reference TRBV5-1 and TRBJ1-1, is as follows: KAGVTQTPRYLIKTRGQQVTLSCSPISGHRSVSWYQQTPGQGLQFLFEYFSETQRNKGNFPGRFSGRQFSNSRSEMNVSTLELGDSALYLCASSLGTGGIEAFFGQGTRLTVV.

This chain connects TRBV5-6 to TRBJ2-1; 11 bases match TRBD2. Germline trimming cut 4 bases from V and 14 bases from J; bases unmatched to any gene: 14. Germline V gene sequence: CDR1 SGHDT, CDR2 YYEEEE. The CDR3 is 15 amino acids. The CDR3 DNA sequence: TGTGCCAGCAGCCCGGACCAGACTAGCGGGAAAGGGGAGTTCTTC. Its translation: CASSPDQTSGKGEFF. Looking up the rest from reference TRBV5-6 and TRBJ2-1 gives the full variable domain: DAGVTQSPTHLIKTRGQQVTLRCSPKSGHDTVSWYQQALGQGPQFIFQYYEEEERQRGNFPDRFSGHQFPNYSSELNVNALLLGDSALYLCASSPDQTSGKGEFFGPGTRLTVL.

The chain is built from TRBV6-1 and TRBJ2-6; no clear D gene. Germline CDR1 MNHNS, CDR2 SASEGT. CDR3 length: 15 residues. Trimming left V 4 bases short and J 1 base short, with 8 bases between. The CDR3 here is CASSVTGSGANVLTF. The CDR3 nucleotides are TGTGCCAGCAGTGTTACCGGGTCTGGGGCCAACGTCCTGACTTTC.

The chain combines TRBV13 with TRBJ2-4; 7 positions agree with TRBD1. Germline V CDR1 and CDR2: PRHDT, FYEKMQ (reference sequence). V shed 7 bases and J 6 bases; nucleotides not matched to a gene: 9. The CDR3 sequence is 14 residues long. The CDR3 nucleotides are TGTGCCAGCACCCGTCGACAGGGAACAAACATTCAGTACTTC. Translating it yields CASTRRQGTNIQYF.

The sample holds a few counts of this clone. The rearrangement uses TRBV28 and TRBJ1-3; D might be TRBD1 (5 bases). This CDR3 has 15 amino acids. From germline, CDR1 is MDHEN and CDR2 SYDVKM. Trimming stripped 5 bases from V and 0 bases from J, with 11 bases between. CDR3 in DNA: TGTGCCAGCAGTAGGGGTCCCATCTCTGGAAACACCATATATTTT. This translates into CASSRGPISGNTIYF.

This chain joins TRBV28 and TRBJ2-1; 8 bases are shared with TRBD2. This CDR3 is built from 15 residues. The V and J ends lost 7 bases and 8 bases, in that order; junction bases with no gene match: 13. The germline V gene encodes CDR1 MDHEN and CDR2 SYDVKM. CDR3: CASTEVAGRRDEQFF. CDR3 DNA: TGTGCCAGCACCGAGGTAGCGGGACGACGGGATGAGCAGTTCTTC.

The CDR3 DNA sequence: TGTGCCAGCACAGCCCGGGAGGGAAGCATAGGCTACACCTTC. Amino acid sequence: CASTAREGSIGYTF. The chain employs TRBV2 and TRBJ1-2, with unresolved D. Germline CDR1 is SNHLY and CDR2 is FYNNEI. Trimming shortened V by 7 bases and J by 8 bases, and 20 bases separated the two germline ends. CDR3 length: 14 amino acids.

Note on this clone: Distinct nucleotide sequences in the sample also encode this CDR3. The chain has TRBV7-9 and TRBJ2-2; TRBD2 matches at 11 bases. This CDR3 region has 15 residues. CDR1 SEHNR and CDR2 FQNEAQ come from the germline V gene (reference sequence). With 3 bases clipped from V and 4 bases from J, the junction kept 1 base outside the gene matches. Written as DNA, the CDR3 is TGTGCCAGCAGCTTCGGGACTAGCGGCACCGGGGAGCTGTTTTTT. This translates into CASSFGTSGTGELFF.

This clone was picked up a small number of times. V and J are TRBV28 and TRBJ2-3; TRBD2 might be the D (7 bases). There are 16 residues in the CDR3. Germline V gene sequence: CDR1 MDHEN, CDR2 SYDVKM. V lost 5 bases and J 6 bases, leaving 21 bases between the germline ends. CDR3 protein: CASSPSGGADWDTQYF. CDR3 nucleotides: TGTGCCAGCAGTCCCTCTGGGGGGGCTGATTGGGATACGCAGTATTTT.

This chain joins TRBV10-3 and TRBJ1-1; D gene unclear. CDR1 ENHRY and CDR2 SYGVKD come from the germline V gene. The germline V and J ends were trimmed by 6 bases and 1 base, with 9 bases remaining between them. CDR3 length: 13 amino acids. In nucleotides, the CDR3 is TGTGCCATCAGGGCTCAAGAGAACACTGAAGCTTTCTTT. This encodes CAIRAQENTEAFF.

This chain links TRBV5-4 with TRBJ2-3; 8 nucleotides align to TRBD2. Trimming cost V 4 bases and J 3 bases; bases outside gene matches: 7. The CDR3 loop spans 15 amino acids. Germline-derived CDR1 and CDR2 are SGHNT and YYREEE (reference sequence). Here the CDR3 reads CASSPSGSGTDTQYF. CDR3 coding DNA: TGTGCCAGCAGCCCAAGCGGGAGTGGGACAGATACGCAGTATTTT.

This clone was observed a handful of times. The chain employs TRBV6-5 and TRBJ2-7; 12 bases map to TRBD1. There are 14 residues in the CDR3. The ends lost 7 bases at V and 6 bases at J; junction bases unmatched: 7. Looked up from germline, CDR1 is MNHEY and CDR2 is SVGAGI. The CDR3 region is CASTPGQGAGEQYF. The CDR3 DNA follows: TGTGCCAGCACCCCGGGACAGGGGGCGGGCGAGCAGTACTTC.

The chain joins TRBV5-4 to TRBJ2-7, with D possibly TRBD2 on 9 matching bases. Germline lookup yields CDR1 SGHNT and CDR2 YYREEE (reference sequence). V dropped 5 bases and J dropped 7 bases, with 28 bases sitting between them. The CDR3 contains 17 residues. Here the CDR3 DNA reads TGTGCCAGCAGAGATGGACAGGGATTAGCGGGAGCGGAGGAGCAGTACTTC. This codes for CASRDGQGLAGAEEQYF. Filled out from reference TRBV5-4 and TRBJ2-7, the complete variable domain reads ETGVTQSPTHLIKTRGQQVTLRCSSQSGHNTVSWYQQALGQGPQFIFQYYREEENGRGNFPPRFSGLQFPNYSSELNVNALELDDSALYLCASRDGQGLAGAEEQYFGPGTRLTVT.

The chain is built from TRBV29-1 and TRBJ2-4; 8 nucleotides line up with TRBD2. The germline gives CDR1 SQVTM, CDR2 ANQGSEA. This CDR3 has 14 residues. With V trimmed by 5 bases and J by 5 bases, 8 bases remained unmatched. CDR3 protein: CSVLPGGDQNIQYF. CDR3 coding DNA: TGCAGCGTTCTCCCGGGGGGGGACCAAAACATTCAGTACTTC.

This clone was found a few times. The chain couples TRBV30 to TRBJ2-1, with a weak D call TRBD1 (6 bases). Per germline, CDR1 GTSNPN and CDR2 SVGIG (reference sequence). V lost 4 bases, J lost 0 bases, and 16 bases lay in between. This CDR3 has 16 residues. For the CDR3, the DNA is TGTGCCTGGACCGGGGTGACAGGAAGCTCCTACAATGAGCAGTTCTTC. Protein product: CAWTGVTGSSYNEQFF. Full variable domain (rest looked up from reference TRBV30 and TRBJ2-1): SQTIHQWPATLVQPVGSPLSLECTVEGTSNPNLYWYRQAAGRGLQLLFYSVGIGQISSEVPQNLSASRPQDRQFILSSKKLLLSDSGFYLCAWTGVTGSSYNEQFFGPGTRLTVL.

The V gene is TRBV28, the J gene TRBJ2-4, with TRBD1 identical over 7 bases. The CDR3 is 14 residues long. Germline CDR1 MDHEN, CDR2 SYDVKM. After removal of 7 bases from V and 0 bases from J, the junction contained 3 bases not matched to a gene. This CDR3 reads CASTGQLAKNIQYF. The CDR3 nucleotides are TGTGCCAGCACGGGACAGTTAGCCAAAAACATTCAGTACTTC.

This rearrangement joins TRBV4-2 to TRBJ2-5; perhaps TRBD2 as D (6 bases). From germline, CDR1 is LGHNA and CDR2 YNFKEQ. The V and J ends lost 1 base and 1 base respectively, with 10 bases between them. This CDR3 region has 15 residues. CDR3 nucleotide sequence: TGTGCCAGCAGCCAAGGTCGGACTACCCAAGAGACCCAGTACTTC. Translated: CASSQGRTTQETQYF.

This sequence joins TRBV11-2 and TRBJ2-4; possible D gene TRBD2, 5 bases. Trimming took off 4 bases at V and 8 bases at J, with 15 bases between the two ends. CDR1 and CDR2 from the germline V gene are SGHAT and FQNNGV. The CDR3 consists of 14 residues. In DNA, the CDR3 is TGTGCCAGCAGCTCGCCTCGCGGGTGGGACATTCAGTACTTC. It encodes CASSSPRGWDIQYF.

The rearrangement links TRBV4-3 to TRBJ2-1; tentatively, D is TRBD2 (7 bases). V lost 4 bases to trimming and J lost 8 bases, with 15 bases between them. CDR1 is LGHNA and CDR2 is YSLEER in the germline V gene. The CDR3 is made up of 14 amino acids. The CDR3 spells CASSPRTGGHEQFF. CDR3 coding DNA: TGCGCCAGCAGCCCAAGGACGGGGGGCCATGAGCAGTTCTTC.

This clone was seen a few times. The rearrangement uses TRBV7-8 and TRBJ1-1; possibly TRBD1 for D (5 bases). There are 13 residues in the CDR3. V shed 1 base and J shed 11 bases, with 14 bases lying between them. Germline assignment: CDR1 SGHVS and CDR2 FQNEAQ. CDR3 protein: CASSLEYRQRAFF. DNA for the CDR3: TGTGCCAGCAGCTTAGAGTACAGGCAGAGGGCTTTCTTT.

This clone was seen more than once but under ten times. This chain connects TRBV30 to TRBJ2-7; 7 bases map to TRBD1. Germline V lookup: CDR1 GTSNPN, CDR2 SVGIG (reference sequence). After removal of 4 bases from V and 1 base from J, the junction contained 7 bases not matched to a gene. CDR3 length: 14 residues. Here the CDR3 reads CAWTPGTVSYEQYF. As DNA, the CDR3 is TGTGCCTGGACCCCCGGGACAGTTTCCTACGAGCAGTACTTC.

This clone was detected a few times. The sample has other DNA sequences that encode this CDR3 too. The genes are TRBV18 and TRBJ2-1; 9 positions match TRBD2. The CDR3 is 14 amino acids. V dropped 2 bases and J dropped 6; count of bases not matched to a gene: 2. Germline CDR1 KGHSH, CDR2 LQKENI. As DNA, the CDR3 is TGTGCCAGCTCACCAGGGACTAGCTCCAATGAGCAGTTCTTC. This encodes CASSPGTSSNEQFF. Based on the CDR3 plus reference TRBV18 and TRBJ2-1, the full variable domain is NAGVMQNPRHLVRRRGQEARLRCSPMKGHSHVYWYRQLPEEGLKFMVYLQKENIIDESGMPKERFSAEFPKEGPSILRIQQVVRGDSAAYFCASSPGTSSNEQFFGPGTRLTVL.

The chain uses TRBV11-2 and TRBJ1-4; D remains ambiguous. The length of the CDR3 is 13 residues. Germline lookup yields CDR1 SGHAT and CDR2 FQNNGV. Trimming pared 2 bases from V and 4 bases from J, leaving 5 bases between. The CDR3 region has the DNA TGTGCCAGCAGCTTACGGGGTAATGAAAAACTGTTTTTT. It encodes CASSLRGNEKLFF.

The sample holds a few counts of this clone. V and J are TRBV28 and TRBJ1-1; D perhaps matches TRBD1 (6 bases). The V end was cut by 3 bases, the J end by 3 bases, with 11 bases between. CDR3 length equals 14 residues. From germline, CDR1 is MDHEN and CDR2 SYDVKM. CDR3 coding DNA: TGTGCCAGCAGTTTTACAGGGAGGGACACTGAAGCTTTCTTT. It codes for CASSFTGRDTEAFF.

This clone appeared many times. The chain couples TRBV4-2 to TRBJ2-5, with D possibly matching TRBD2 (6 bases). The CDR3 totals 15 residues. V dropped 3 bases and J dropped 4 bases, with 15 bases sitting between them. Germline CDR1 LGHNA, CDR2 YNFKEQ. In nucleotides, the CDR3 is TGTGCCAGCAGCCAGGGGCAGACTAGAACAGAGACCCAGTACTTC. It is translated as CASSQGQTRTETQYF.